The rows below give T cell receptor beta chains drawn from one sample of a study of T cell responses to AZD1222 COVID-19 vaccine. Clones were sequenced by immunoSEQ multiplex PCR, and TCRdb holds only the in-frame ones, with some missing. Altogether over 45,000 clones are present, 70% to 90% being singletons, with the ten largest covering around 3.9%. Sequencing used peripheral blood, obtained on day 0 of AZD1222 vaccination. These receptors originate from an adult in good health. Each CDR3 is given with its conserved first and last residue. The order of the fields is clone size, J gene, D gene, V gene, CDR3 protein, CDR3 DNA. D genes are given only for firm matches. For some rows the clone size is stated as once, few or many, or as a class when expanded; others skip it.

>.|TRBJ2-5|TRBD2|TRBV29-1
CSVSGGETQYF
TGCAGCGTAAGCGGGGGTGAGACCCAGTACTTC
>.|TRBJ1-1|.|TRBV19
CASSMRGNEAFF
TGTGCCAGTAGTATGAGAGGTAATGAAGCTTTCTTT
>once|TRBJ1-5|.|TRBV5-4
CASSSGTDQDQPQHF
TGTGCCAGCAGCTCAGGGACGGATCAGGATCAGCCCCAGCATTTT
>.|TRBJ1-1|.|TRBV9
CASSVGSPGMNTEAFF
TGTGCCAGCAGCGTAGGGTCCCCAGGCATGAACACTGAAGCTTTCTTT
>.|TRBJ2-2|.|TRBV2
CASSVLGNTGELFF
TGTGCCAGCAGTGTCTTAGGGAACACCGGGGAGCTGTTTTTT
>.|TRBJ1-1|.|TRBV7-9
CASSPSLGGRNTEAFF
TGTGCCAGCAGCCCGTCTTTGGGGGGCAGGAACACTGAAGCTTTCTTT
>.|TRBJ2-7|.|TRBV20-1
CSARRGYEQYF
TGCAGTGCTCGACGAGGCTACGAGCAGTACTTC
>.|TRBJ1-5|.|TRBV4-1
CASSQDPAYSNQPQHF
TGCGCCAGCAGCCAAGATCCAGCATATAGCAATCAGCCCCAGCATTTT
>few|TRBJ2-5|.|TRBV28
CASTTGQETQYF
TGTGCCAGCACCACTGGGCAGGAGACCCAGTACTTC
>.|TRBJ1-3|.|TRBV5-1
CASSLVGGSIDSGNTIYF
TGCGCCAGCAGCTTGGTCGGGGGGTCCATAGACTCTGGAAACACCATATATTTT
>.|TRBJ1-2|.|TRBV6-5
CASWAGNYGYTF
TGTGCCAGCTGGGCGGGTAACTATGGCTACACCTTC
>.|TRBJ1-5|TRBD1|TRBV6-5
CASFTGQGNQPQHF
TGTGCCAGTTTTACCGGACAGGGCAATCAGCCCCAGCATTTT
>.|TRBJ2-1|TRBD1|TRBV10-3
CATGQGADNEQFF
TGTGCCACCGGACAGGGGGCAGACAATGAGCAGTTCTTC
>.|TRBJ2-3|.|TRBV5-6
CASSSDGLSTDTQYF
TGTGCCAGCAGCTCGGACGGACTCAGCACAGATACGCAGTATTTT
>.|TRBJ2-7|TRBD1|TRBV28
CASSTGQGTNEQYF
TGTGCCAGCAGTACGGGACAGGGGACCAACGAGCAGTACTTC
>.|TRBJ2-1|TRBD2|TRBV4-1
CASSHPPTGLAGRNEQFF
TGCGCCAGCAGCCACCCTCCCACGGGACTAGCGGGGCGCAATGAGCAGTTCTTC
>.|TRBJ2-3|.|TRBV4-1
CASSQVTVVGADTDTQYF
TGCGCCAGCAGCCAAGTTACGGTAGTGGGGGCCGACACAGATACGCAGTATTTT
>.|TRBJ1-2|TRBD1|TRBV6-5
CASSSYRGANYGYTF
TGTGCCAGCAGCTCCTACAGGGGAGCTAACTATGGCTACACCTTC
>few|TRBJ1-4|.|TRBV7-9
CASSSGTPDEKLFF
TGTGCCAGCAGCTCCGGGACACCGGATGAAAAACTGTTTTTT
>once|TRBJ2-7|TRBD2|TRBV28
CASSLGGGSYEQYF
TGTGCCAGCAGTTTAGGCGGGGGCTCCTACGAGCAGTACTTC
>.|TRBJ2-7|TRBD1|TRBV3-1/TRBV3-2
CASSRSLQGSEQYF
TGTGCCAGCAGCCGGTCGTTACAGGGGAGCGAGCAGTACTTC
>.|TRBJ2-6|.|TRBV5-1
CASSLGPKGANVLTF
TGCGCCAGCAGCTTGGGCCCTAAAGGGGCCAACGTCCTGACTTTC
>once|TRBJ2-3|TRBD2|TRBV11-3
CASSNGLAGGNTDTQYF
TGTGCCAGCAGTAACGGACTAGCGGGGGGAAACACAGATACGCAGTATTTT
>.|TRBJ1-2|.|TRBV7-9
CASSFLPRRGEDYTF
TGTGCCAGCAGCTTCCTCCCGAGGCGAGGAGAGGACTACACCTTC
>.|TRBJ2-7|TRBD1|TRBV3-1/TRBV3-2
CASSHSGQGVGEYEQYF
TGTGCCAGCAGCCACTCCGGACAGGGGGTGGGAGAGTACGAGCAGTACTTC
>.|TRBJ1-5|.|TRBV28
CASSLTGSGYQPQHF
TGTGCCAGCAGCCTTACAGGGTCAGGTTATCAGCCCCAGCATTTT
>.|TRBJ2-3|.|TRBV7-9
CASSFVETDTQYF
TGTGCCAGCAGCTTTGTGGAGACAGATACGCAGTATTTT
>.|TRBJ2-3|.|TRBV7-8
CASSSYFTDTQYF
TGTGCCAGCAGCTCCTACTTCACAGATACGCAGTATTTT
>.|TRBJ2-3|.|TRBV30
CAWSVASQSTQYF
TGTGCCTGGAGTGTTGCGTCACAGTCAACGCAGTATTTT
>.|TRBJ2-7|TRBD2|TRBV7-2
CASSISGGPREQYF
TGTGCCAGCAGCATCAGCGGGGGGCCTCGCGAGCAGTACTTC
>.|TRBJ1-2|TRBD1|TRBV11-2
CASSIGTGSYGYTF
TGTGCCAGCAGCATCGGGACAGGGAGCTATGGCTACACCTTC
>.|TRBJ2-7|.|TRBV28
CASSYRDNPYEQYF
TGTGCCAGCAGCTACCGGGACAATCCCTACGAGCAGTACTTC
>once|TRBJ2-7|.|TRBV18
CASHQEDSFEQYF
TGTGCCAGCCACCAGGAGGACAGCTTCGAGCAGTACTTC
>once|TRBJ1-2|.|TRBV28
CASSLSAGSNYGYTF
TGTGCCAGCAGTTTATCCGCGGGATCCAACTATGGCTACACCTTC
>.|TRBJ1-3|TRBD1|TRBV15
CATSRDEATGDHTIYF
TGTGCCACCAGCAGAGATGAAGCGACAGGGGATCACACCATATATTTT
>.|TRBJ1-4|.|TRBV19
CASSLSDGINEKLFF
TGTGCCAGTAGTCTCTCGGACGGTATTAATGAAAAACTGTTTTTT
>.|TRBJ1-2|.|TRBV6-5
CASRTPTNYGYTF
TGTGCCAGCAGGACACCTACTAACTATGGCTACACCTTC
>.|TRBJ2-2|.|TRBV6-6
CASSFQSGELFF
TGTGCCAGCAGTTTTCAATCCGGGGAGCTGTTTTTT
>.|TRBJ2-6|.|TRBV4-2
CASSQSAGSSGANVLTF
TGTGCCAGCAGCCAAAGCGCAGGGAGCTCTGGGGCCAACGTCCTGACTTTC
>.|TRBJ2-2|.|TRBV9
CASTPSPDPGTGELFF
TGTGCCAGCACCCCCTCGCCGGACCCCGGGACCGGGGAGCTGTTTTTT
>.|TRBJ2-7|.|TRBV5-5
CASSLSGPSYEQYF
TGTGCCAGCAGCTTATCGGGACCCTCCTACGAGCAGTACTTC
>.|TRBJ1-3|.|TRBV28
CASGLFGNTIYF
TGTGCCAGCGGACTCTTTGGAAACACCATATATTTT
>.|TRBJ2-4|.|TRBV4-3
CASSLQANLAKNIQYF
TGCGCCAGCAGCCTACAGGCAAATCTAGCCAAAAACATTCAGTACTTC
>.|TRBJ1-2|TRBD1|TRBV19
CASTPGTGAAYGYTF
TGTGCCAGTACCCCCGGGACAGGGGCGGCTTATGGCTACACCTTC